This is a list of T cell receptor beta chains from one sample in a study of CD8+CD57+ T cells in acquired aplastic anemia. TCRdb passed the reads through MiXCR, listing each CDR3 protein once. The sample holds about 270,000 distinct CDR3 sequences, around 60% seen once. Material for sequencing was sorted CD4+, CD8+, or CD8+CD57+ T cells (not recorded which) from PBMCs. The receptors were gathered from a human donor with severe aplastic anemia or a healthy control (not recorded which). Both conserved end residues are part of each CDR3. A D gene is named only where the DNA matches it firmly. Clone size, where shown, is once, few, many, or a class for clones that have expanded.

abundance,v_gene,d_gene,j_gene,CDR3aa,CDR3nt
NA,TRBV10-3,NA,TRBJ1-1,CAISESTDMNTEAFF,TGTGCCATCAGTGAGTCGACAGATATGAACACTGAAGCTTTCTTT
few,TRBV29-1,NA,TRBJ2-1,CSVEDTGNEQFF,TGCAGCGTTGAAGATACGGGTAATGAGCAGTTCTTC
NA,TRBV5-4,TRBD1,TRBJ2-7,CASSRETGTGHEQYF,TGTGCCAGCAGCCGCGAAACCGGGACAGGGCACGAGCAGTACTTC
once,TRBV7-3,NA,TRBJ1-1,CASGLVAGQLNTEDFF,TGTGCCAGCGGCTTAGTCGCTGGACAGTTGAACACTGAAGATTTCTTT
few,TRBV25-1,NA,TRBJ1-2,CASSVGGARGYTF,TGTGCCAGCAGTGTCGGGGGGGCGCGTGGCTACACCTTC
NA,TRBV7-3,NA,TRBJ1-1,CASSPRSGMNTEAFF,TGTGCCAGCAGCCCCCGGTCGGGGATGAACACTGAAGCTTTCTTT
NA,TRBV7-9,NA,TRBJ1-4,CASSFVTGDANEKLFF,TGTGCCAGCTCCTTTGTAACGGGGGACGCTAATGAAAAACTGTTTTTT
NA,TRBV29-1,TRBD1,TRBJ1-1,CSVVRDRMGEAFF,TGCAGCGTTGTCCGGGACAGGATGGGTGAAGCTTTCTTT
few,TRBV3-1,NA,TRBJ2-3,CASTKRPSTDTQYF,TGTGCCAGCACCAAAAGACCGAGCACAGATACGCAGTATTTT
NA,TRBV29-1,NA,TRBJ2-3,CSVDTGTTGWKYF,TGCAGCGTTGATACGGGGACTACAGGGTGGAAGTATTTT
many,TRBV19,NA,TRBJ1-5,CASSEQIPNQPQHF,TGTGCCAGTAGTGAACAGATACCCAATCAGCCCCAGCATTTT
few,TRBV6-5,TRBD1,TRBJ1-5,CASGRGQGQPQHF,TGTGCCAGCGGCAGGGGGCAGGGGCAGCCCCAGCATTTT
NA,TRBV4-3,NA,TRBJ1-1,CASSQWKNTEAFF,TGCGCCAGCAGCCAATGGAAGAACACTGAAGCTTTCTTT
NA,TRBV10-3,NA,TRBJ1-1,CAIYEWGEAFF,TGTGCCATTTACGAATGGGGGGAAGCTTTCTTT
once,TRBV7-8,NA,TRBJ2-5,CAGSLDGETQYF,TGTGCCGGCAGCCTAGACGGGGAGACCCAGTACTTC
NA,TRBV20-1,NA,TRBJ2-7,CSALSGVQTDEQYF,TGCAGTGCCCTCTCGGGAGTCCAGACAGACGAGCAGTACTTC
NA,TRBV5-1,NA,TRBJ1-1,CASSLAPGQKQIGAFF,TGCGCCAGCAGCCTGGCCCCGGGCCAAAAACAGATTGGGGCTTTCTTT
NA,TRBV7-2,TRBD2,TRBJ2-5,CASSLEIGGLAGEGETQYF,TGTGCCAGCAGCTTAGAAATCGGGGGACTAGCGGGGGAAGGAGAGACCCAGTACTTC
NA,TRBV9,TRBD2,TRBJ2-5,CASSVGVSGGPGETQYF,TGTGCCAGCAGCGTAGGAGTTAGCGGGGGGCCCGGAGAGACCCAGTACTTC
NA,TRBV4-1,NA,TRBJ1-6,CASSPLAGGSPLHF,TGCGCCAGCAGTCCCCTCGCAGGAGGATCACCCCTCCACTTT
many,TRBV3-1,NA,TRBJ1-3,CASSFEEGPGNTIYF,TGTGCCAGCAGCTTCGAGGAGGGTCCGGGAAACACCATATATTTT
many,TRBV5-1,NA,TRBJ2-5,CASSSVVGQETQYF,TGCGCCAGCAGCTCAGTGGTGGGCCAAGAGACCCAGTACTTC
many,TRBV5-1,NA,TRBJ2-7,CASSFVGYEQYF,TGCGCCAGCAGCTTTGTGGGGTACGAGCAGTACTTC
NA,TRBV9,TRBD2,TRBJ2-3,CASSSPLAGGYTDTQYF,TGTGCCAGCAGCTCCCCGCTAGCGGGAGGGTACACAGATACGCAGTATTTT
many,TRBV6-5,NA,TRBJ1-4,CASGPKGVEKLFF,TGTGCCAGCGGCCCAAAGGGTGTGGAAAAACTGTTTTTT
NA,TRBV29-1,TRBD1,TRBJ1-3,CSVRGGASGNTIYF,TGCAGCGTAAGAGGGGGCGCCTCTGGAAACACCATATATTTT
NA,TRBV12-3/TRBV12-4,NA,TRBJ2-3,CASSFWPSYTQYF,TGTGCCAGCAGTTTTTGGCCGAGTTATACGCAGTATTTT
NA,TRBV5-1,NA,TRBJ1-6,CASSFNTEPPLHF,TGCGCCAGCAGCTTCAATACGGAGCCACCCCTCCACTTT
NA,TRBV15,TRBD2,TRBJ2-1,CATRDERGGRDNEQFF,TGTGCCACCAGGGACGAACGGGGGGGCCGGGACAATGAGCAGTTCTTC
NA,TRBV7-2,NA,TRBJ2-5,CASGGGQAGETQYF,TGTGCCAGCGGAGGCGGACAAGCAGGGGAGACCCAGTACTTC
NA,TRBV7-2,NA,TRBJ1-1,CASSLGRAGFF,TGTGCCAGCAGCTTAGGCAGGGCGGGTTTCTTT
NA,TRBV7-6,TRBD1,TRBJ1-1,CASSSDRDLLRFTEAFF,TGTGCCAGCAGCTCGGACAGGGACCTCCTTCGATTCACTGAAGCTTTCTTT
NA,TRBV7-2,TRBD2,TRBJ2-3,CASSLSGDADTQYF,TGTGCCAGCAGCCTTAGCGGGGACGCAGATACGCAGTATTTT
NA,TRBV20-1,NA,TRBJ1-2,CSAGQPRGSGNTF,TGCAGTGCTGGACAGCCCCGGGGCTCTGGAAACACCTTC
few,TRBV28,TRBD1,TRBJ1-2,CASSSPDRVGQGYTF,TGTGCCAGCAGTTCCCCGGACAGGGTAGGACAGGGCTACACCTTC
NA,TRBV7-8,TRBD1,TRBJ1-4,CASSLRDRRGEKLFF,TGTGCCAGCAGCTTACGGGACAGGCGAGGTGAAAAACTGTTTTTT
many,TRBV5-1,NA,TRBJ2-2,CASSLASTANTGELFF,TGCGCCAGCAGCTTGGCATCGACAGCAAACACCGGGGAGCTGTTTTTT
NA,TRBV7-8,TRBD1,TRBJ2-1,CASSSLGTGGKNEQFF,TGTGCCAGCAGCAGCCTCGGGACAGGGGGCAAAAATGAGCAGTTCTTC
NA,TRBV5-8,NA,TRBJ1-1,CASSSLLDRGDTEAFF,TGTGCCAGCAGCTCCCTTCTTGACCGAGGGGACACTGAAGCTTTCTTT
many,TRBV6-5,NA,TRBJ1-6,CASTRKGTNNSPLHF,TGTGCCAGCACCCGGAAGGGTACGAATAATTCACCCCTCCACTTT
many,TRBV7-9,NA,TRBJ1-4,CASSPGAGNEKLFF,TGTGCCAGCAGCCCGGGTGCGGGTAATGAAAAACTGTTTTTT
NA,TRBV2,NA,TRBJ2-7,CASGNPGVPEQYF,TGTGCCAGCGGGAACCCAGGGGTTCCCGAGCAGTACTTC
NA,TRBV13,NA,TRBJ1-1,CASSELDGNTEAFF,TGCGCCAGCAGCGAGTTGGACGGGAACACTGAAGCTTTCTTT
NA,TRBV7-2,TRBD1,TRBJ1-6,CASSQRSRQGVSLHF,TGTGCCAGCAGCCAAAGATCTCGACAGGGAGTGTCCCTCCACTTT
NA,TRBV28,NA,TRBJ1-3,CASRISVGGNTIYF,TGTGCCAGCAGGATATCAGTGGGTGGAAACACCATATATTTT
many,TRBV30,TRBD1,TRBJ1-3,CAWDRVGTGNTIYF,TGTGCCTGGGACAGGGTAGGCACTGGAAACACCATATATTTT
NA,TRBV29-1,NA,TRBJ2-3,CSVVKVPGFGETQYF,TGCAGCGTTGTTAAGGTCCCCGGTTTTGGAGAGACCCAGTATTTT
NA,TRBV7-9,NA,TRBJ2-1,CASSPNLGRGSSYNEQFF,TGTGCCAGCAGCCCAAATCTTGGACGTGGGAGCTCCTACAATGAGCAGTTCTTC
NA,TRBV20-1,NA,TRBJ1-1,CSASPGGAEAFF,TGCAGTGCTAGCCCCGGTGGGGCCGAAGCTTTCTTT
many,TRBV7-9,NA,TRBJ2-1,CASSRDYNEQFF,TGTGCCAGCAGCAGAGACTACAATGAGCAGTTCTTC
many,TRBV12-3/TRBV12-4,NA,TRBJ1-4,CASSSQGVATNEKLFF,TGTGCCAGCAGTTCACAGGGAGTTGCAACTAATGAAAAACTGTTTTTT
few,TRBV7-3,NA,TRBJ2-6,CASSQDHNVLTF,TGTGCCAGCAGTCAGGACCACAACGTCCTGACTTTC
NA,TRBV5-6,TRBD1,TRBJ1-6,CASSYGQGNSPLHF,TGTGCCAGCAGTTACGGACAGGGCAATTCACCCCTCCACTTT
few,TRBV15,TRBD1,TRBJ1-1,CATSKAQGGAFF,TGTGCCACCAGCAAAGCTCAGGGGGGAGCTTTCTTT